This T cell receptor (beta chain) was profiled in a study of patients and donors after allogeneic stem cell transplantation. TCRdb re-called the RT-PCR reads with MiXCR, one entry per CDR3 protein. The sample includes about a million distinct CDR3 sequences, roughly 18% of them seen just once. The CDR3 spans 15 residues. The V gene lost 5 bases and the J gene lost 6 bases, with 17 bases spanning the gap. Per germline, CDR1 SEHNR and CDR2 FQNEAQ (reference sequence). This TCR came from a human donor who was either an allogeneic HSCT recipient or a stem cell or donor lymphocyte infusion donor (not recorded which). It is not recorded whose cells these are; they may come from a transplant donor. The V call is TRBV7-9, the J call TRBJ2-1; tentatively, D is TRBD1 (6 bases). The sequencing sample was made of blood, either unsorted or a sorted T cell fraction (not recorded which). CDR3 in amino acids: CASSPDRLTGNEQFF. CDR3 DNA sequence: TGTGCCAGCAGCCCCGACAGGCTAACTGGCAATGAGCAGTTCTTC.